The sequence of this T cell receptor beta chain was determined in a study of blood T cell repertoires in COVID-19. Study as a whole: Specimens from acute and convalescent COVID-19 originated in the United States, Italy and Spain. The analysed material was cDNA or gDNA that came from T cells, B-cell-depleted T cells, or PBMCs.

One Seattle source followed patients from active infection through their disease course. Original methodology: The authors estimated nucleated cell counts from reference gene primer amplification. Libraries were prepared by immunoSEQ multiplex PCR; TCRdb keeps only in-frame clonotypes and omits some of them. V, J and clone size were drawn from that table, and D and trimming were deduced from the DNA. The sample lists around 160,000 clones, approximately 90% occurring once. Germline V gives CDR1 MNHEY, CDR2 SVGEGT. V was trimmed by 0 bases and J by 3 bases, leaving 12 bases between them. The CDR3 contains 15 residues.

Sequenced input: peripheral blood. The TCR originated in a man aged 18-30 years with COVID-19, enrolled during active disease. The V and J genes are TRBV6-2 or TRBV6-3 and TRBJ2-7; D is perhaps TRBD1 (5 bases). The CDR3 bases are TGTGCCAGCAGTTACTCCCAGGGCTCGATCTACGAGCAGTACTTC. Its protein is CASSYSQGSIYEQYF.